The entry below gives a single TCR beta chain sequence along with its context. As yet, its antigen is unknown. The entry originates in a study of cytomegalovirus exposure and HLA in healthy donors. Study conclusions and caveats: Association of a missense DCLRE1C variant with TCR beta V- and J-gene trimming was reported in a later analysis. In an earlier analysis, most TCR beta V segments were productive about 90% or about 30% of the time.

Primers for the PCR totalled 60 Vbeta and 13 Jbeta. This table comes from immunoSEQ multiplex PCR, and its TCRdb copy is limited to in-frame clones, with some not included. Recorded for this sample: under 150,000 clones. Sequenced material: PBMCs. This clonotype originated in a middle-aged man in good health and CMV-seronegative.

In DNA form, the CDR3 reads TGTGCCAGCAAAACGGAAGAGACCCAGTACTTC. This codes for CASKTEETQYF. The V gene is TRBV2, the J gene TRBJ2-5, with unresolved D. From germline, CDR1 is SNHLY and CDR2 FYNNEI. CDR3 size: 11 residues. V was cut by 7 bases and J by 3 bases, with 6 bases left in between.